Shown below are 6 T cell receptor beta chains from a single sample sequenced in a study of blood T cell repertoires in COVID-19. Only in-frame clones appear in the TCRdb table, and some are missing; sequencing was by immunoSEQ multiplex PCR. Of roughly 110,000 clones in the sample, approximately 81% are singletons; the top ten hold approximately 1.5%. The sequencing sample was made of peripheral blood. The receptors shown here come from a man aged 35 to 55 with acute or convalescent COVID-19.

This chain connects TRBV7-2 to TRBJ1-6; no firm D call. V was shortened by 2 bases and J by 8 bases, with 10 bases between the two germline ends. Germline loops: CDR1 SGHTA, CDR2 FQGNSA. The CDR3 is 14 residues long. CDR3 sequence reads: CASSLHGVDSPLHF. The DNA for the CDR3 is TGTGCCAGCAGCTTACACGGGGTAGATTCACCCCTCCACTTT.

In this sample, this clone turned up once. The J gene is TRBJ2-1, the V gene TRBV5-6; the D is unclear. The CDR3 is made up of 15 amino acids. Per the germline V gene, CDR1 is SGHDT and CDR2 is YYEEEE. Between the trimmed V and J ends, which lost 2 bases and 10 bases, there was a span of 19 bases. The CDR3 DNA follows: TGTGCCAGCAGCTTATCTGGCTCTTTCTTGTACGAGCAGTTCTTC. As protein: CASSLSGSFLYEQFF.

J is TRBJ1-5 and V is TRBV6-2 or TRBV6-3; 9 bases agree with TRBD1. V shed 5 bases and J 3 bases; nucleotides not matched to a gene: 14. CDR1 and CDR2 from the germline V gene are MNHEY and SVGEGT. The CDR3 totals 18 residues. CDR3 DNA: TGTGCCAGCAGTCCCGGGACAGGGTTTAGGGGCCTCAATCAGCCCCAGCATTTT. Protein: CASSPGTGFRGLNQPQHF.

J is TRBJ2-1 and V is TRBV28, with TRBD2 matching over 8 bases. The CDR3 consists of 15 residues. V was pared by 2 bases and J by 8 bases, with 8 bases of the junction left unmatched. CDR1 is MDHEN and CDR2 is SYDVKM in the germline V gene. The CDR3 here is CASSLRLAGGYEQFF. CDR3 nucleotides: TGTGCCAGCAGTTTAAGGCTAGCGGGTGGATATGAGCAGTTCTTC. Combining the CDR3 with reference TRBV28 and TRBJ2-1 gives the whole variable domain DVKVTQSSRYLVKRTGEKVFLECVQDMDHENMFWYRQDPGLGLRLIYFSYDVKMKEKGDIPEGYSVSREKKERFSLILESASTNQTSMYLCASSLRLAGGYEQFFGPGTRLTVL.

The chain combines TRBV6-1 with TRBJ1-1, with 8 bases fitting TRBD1. J gave up 3 bases and V 2 bases, and 8 bases lay outside the gene matches. The CDR3 loop spans 16 amino acids. Germline CDR1 is MNHNS and CDR2 is SASEGT. This CDR3 is CASSETGGYTYTEAFF. In DNA form, the CDR3 reads TGTGCCAGCAGTGAAACAGGGGGGTACACCTACACTGAAGCTTTCTTT.

The rearrangement uses TRBV11-2 and TRBJ2-1; TRBD2 might be the D (6 bases). Germline values: CDR1 SGHAT, CDR2 FQNNGV. V was pared by 0 bases and J by 10 bases, with 13 bases between. This CDR3 is 14 amino acids long. CDR3 protein: CASSLDPGDGEQFF. In nucleotides, the CDR3 is TGTGCCAGCAGCTTAGACCCGGGAGACGGCGAGCAGTTCTTC.